This TCR beta chain was captured by sequencing in a study of cytomegalovirus exposure and HLA in healthy donors. Regarding the study as a whole: Specificity for CMV antigens was confirmed in vitro for a few of the CMV-associated chains. Subsequent analysis of the roughly 120 validation repertoires found a tendency for first-cohort TCR clusters to co-occur.

Sequencing used immunoSEQ multiplex PCR; TCRdb keeps in-frame clones, though not all of them. Altogether about 180,000 clones are present, about nine tenths being singletons, with the ten largest covering roughly 2.6%. A word on this clone: The antigen remains undetermined.

Germline V gene data show CDR1 as ENHRY and CDR2 as SYGVKD. The CDR3 runs 14 residues. J was trimmed by 2 bases and V by 3 bases; bases with no gene match: 2. This chain links TRBV10-3 with TRBJ2-3, with 7 bases lining up with TRBD1. Sequencing was performed on PBMCs. The TCR comes from a man in his late teens or twenties in good health and CMV-seropositive. This chain's CDR3 is CAISDTGDTDTQYF. The DNA for the CDR3 is TGTGCCATCAGTGATACAGGGGACACAGATACGCAGTATTTT.